Each of the 20 T cell receptor beta chains below was sequenced from the same sample in a study of shared clonotypes between healthy human individuals. Only in-frame clones appear in the TCRdb table, and some are missing; sequencing was by immunoSEQ multiplex PCR. Of about 510,000 clones in the sample, about 96% are singletons; the top ten hold about 0.064%. Sequenced: naive CD4+ T cells sorted from blood. Subset: CD45RA+ positively selected. The receptors stem from a woman in her thirties in good health.

The chain combines TRBV19 with TRBJ2-3, with 8 bases fitting TRBD2. The CDR3 has 17 residues. V dropped 5 bases and J dropped 6; count of bases not matched to a gene: 16. The germline gives CDR1 LNHDA, CDR2 SQIVND (reference sequence). CDR3 DNA: TGTGCCAGTAGTTCAACCCGCCTAGCGGGTTATTCCGATACGCAGTATTTT. Encoded protein: CASSSTRLAGYSDTQYF.

This clone was detected once. This chain links TRBV11-3 with TRBJ2-7, with D tentatively TRBD1 (5 bases). Germline V gene data show CDR1 as SGHNT and CDR2 as YENEEA. CDR3 length: 15 amino acids. Trimming stripped 5 bases from V and 2 bases from J, with 16 bases between. CDR3 residues: CASSPQGDSAYEQYF. In nucleotides, the CDR3 is TGTGCCAGCAGCCCTCAGGGTGATTCAGCCTACGAGCAGTACTTC.

This sequence joins TRBV6-1 and TRBJ2-7; 9 bases map to TRBD2. Trimming removed 0 bases from V and 7 bases from J; junction bases left unmatched: 7. The CDR3 totals 15 residues. Per germline, CDR1 MNHNS and CDR2 SASEGT. The CDR3 protein is CASSEASVAGVEQYF. CDR3 bases: TGTGCCAGCAGTGAAGCCTCGGTAGCGGGAGTTGAGCAGTACTTC.

This clone was seen a few times. The chain employs TRBV29-1 and TRBJ2-1, with TRBD1 matching over 9 bases. Germline trimming cut 7 bases from V and 7 bases from J; bases unmatched to any gene: 2. The CDR3 runs to 11 residues. Germline values: CDR1 SQVTM, CDR2 ANQGSEA. CDR3 in amino acids: CSGGQGNEQFF. DNA for the CDR3: TGCAGCGGCGGACAGGGGAATGAGCAGTTCTTC.

To note about this clone: The sample has other DNA sequences that encode this CDR3 too. The chain carries TRBV30 and TRBJ1-5; no clear D gene. The CDR3 sequence is 13 residues long. Trimming took 1 base from V and 2 from J, leaving 6 bases between them. CDR1 GTSNPN and CDR2 SVGIG come from the germline V gene (reference sequence). This CDR3 is CAWSGTGNQPQHF. CDR3 DNA sequence: TGTGCCTGGAGTGGCACCGGCAATCAGCCCCAGCATTTT.

The chain uses TRBV28 and TRBJ2-7, with D perhaps matching TRBD1 (8 bases). The germline V gene has CDR1 MDHEN and CDR2 SYDVKM. The V gene lost 2 bases and the J gene lost 6 bases, with 14 bases spanning the gap. The CDR3 runs 14 residues. The DNA for the CDR3 is TGTGCCAGCAGTTTACCCCACAGGGGGGGCGAGCAGTACTTC. Translated: CASSLPHRGGEQYF.

This chain uses TRBV28 with TRBJ2-1; D may be TRBD1 (5 bases). V was trimmed by 4 bases and J by 6 bases, leaving 13 bases between them. This CDR3 is built from 14 residues. Germline CDR1 MDHEN, CDR2 SYDVKM. The CDR3 protein is CASSSILQVNEQFF. The CDR3, as DNA: TGTGCCAGCAGTTCAATCTTACAGGTCAATGAGCAGTTCTTC.

This chain joins TRBV7-8 and TRBJ2-1; 10 nucleotides agree with TRBD2. Germline CDR1 and CDR2: SGHVS and FQNEAQ. J gave up 9 bases and V 4 bases, and 12 bases lay outside the gene matches. CDR3 length: 16 amino acids. CDR3 bases: TGTGCCAGCAGCTCCACCCTAGCGGGAGAAGGCACTGAGCAGTTCTTC. This translates into CASSSTLAGEGTEQFF.

The chain employs TRBV18 and TRBJ1-1; D ambiguous. Looked up from germline, CDR1 is KGHSH and CDR2 is LQKENI. The CDR3 totals 13 residues. Between the trimmed V and J ends, which lost 2 bases and 8 bases, there was a span of 12 bases. This CDR3 reads CASSPDPSGEAFF. The CDR3 DNA is TGTGCCAGCTCACCAGATCCCTCGGGCGAAGCTTTCTTT.

This chain links TRBV2 with TRBJ2-7, with 8 bases matching TRBD2. The CDR3 length is 14 residues. Germline V gene lookup returns CDR1 SNHLY and CDR2 FYNNEI. Trimming at V came to 1 base and at J to 3 bases, leaving 2 bases not matched to a gene. The CDR3 nucleotides read TGTGCCAGCAGTGAAGGGGCGGGAGGCTACGAGCAGTACTTC. It encodes CASSEGAGGYEQYF. The whole variable domain, remainder taken from reference TRBV2 and TRBJ2-7, is EPEVTQTPSHQVTQMGQEVILRCVPISNHLYFYWYRQILGQKVEFLVSFYNNEISEKSEIFDDQFSVERPDGSNFTLKIRSTKLEDSAMYFCASSEGAGGYEQYFGPGTRLTVT.

The rearrangement uses TRBV19 and TRBJ1-4; TRBD1 matches at 10 bases. The CDR3 has 16 amino acids. Germline-derived CDR1 and CDR2 are LNHDA and SQIVND (reference sequence). Trimming cost V 9 bases and J 0 bases; bases outside gene matches: 7. The CDR3 spells CASKTGGYATNEKLFF. The CDR3 DNA reads as TGTGCCAGCAAGACAGGGGGCTACGCAACTAATGAAAAACTGTTTTTT.

The chain uses TRBV19 and TRBJ1-5; D is possibly TRBD1 (5 bases). Germline V lookup: CDR1 LNHDA, CDR2 SQIVND (reference sequence). Trimming took 5 bases from V and 4 from J, leaving 15 bases between them. The CDR3 totals 15 residues. CDR3 sequence (DNA): TGTGCCAGTAGTGCTGGGACCACGTTTAATCAGCCCCAGCATTTT. This sequence encodes CASSAGTTFNQPQHF.

The rearrangement links TRBV27 to TRBJ2-5; 12 positions match TRBD2. CDR1 MNHEY and CDR2 SMNVEV come from the germline V gene (reference sequence). This CDR3 comprises 15 residues. V dropped 5 bases and J dropped 5; count of bases not matched to a gene: 6. CDR3 in amino acids: CASSPTSGSWETQYF. For the CDR3, the DNA is TGTGCCAGCAGTCCGACTAGCGGGAGCTGGGAGACCCAGTACTTC.

The J gene is TRBJ1-5, the V gene TRBV28; perhaps TRBD1 as D (6 bases). Between the trimmed V and J ends, which lost 4 bases and 11 bases, there was a span of 12 bases. This CDR3 has 12 amino acids. Germline CDR1 MDHEN, CDR2 SYDVKM. CDR3: CASSSSTGSQHF. The CDR3 DNA follows: TGTGCCAGCAGTTCCTCGACAGGTTCCCAGCATTTT.

This chain joins TRBV27 and TRBJ1-1; 9 nucleotides match TRBD1. Germline V CDR1 and CDR2: MNHEY, SMNVEV (reference sequence). Trimming removed 5 bases from V and 0 bases from J; junction bases left unmatched: 13. The CDR3 is made up of 18 amino acids. The CDR3 protein is CASSPRQGGLFMNTEAFF. CDR3 sequence (DNA): TGTGCCAGCAGTCCCCGACAGGGGGGACTGTTTATGAACACTGAAGCTTTCTTT.

CDR3 DNA sequence: TGTGCCAGCAGTTACTCGGGGCACTGGGCCGGGGAGCTGTTTTTT. It encodes CASSYSGHWAGELFF. V gene TRBV6-5 combines with J gene TRBJ2-2, with a possible D match to TRBD1 (5 bases). CDR3 length: 15 amino acids. The ends were cut back, 0 bases at V and 6 bases at J, with 11 bases in the middle. CDR1 is MNHEY and CDR2 is SVGAGI in the germline V gene.

There are a few counts of this clone. The rearrangement uses TRBV10-1 and TRBJ2-7; D is unclear. The CDR3 spans 14 residues. Germline-derived CDR1 and CDR2 are WNHNN and SYGVQD (reference sequence). Trimming took off 0 bases at V and 1 base at J, with 7 bases between the two ends. The CDR3 reads CASSESWDSYEQYF. In DNA, the CDR3 is TGCGCCAGCAGTGAGTCATGGGATTCCTACGAGCAGTACTTC.

This chain joins TRBV27 and TRBJ1-2; TRBD1 matches at 7 bases. The germline V gene has CDR1 MNHEY and CDR2 SMNVEV (reference sequence). J gave up 3 bases and V 3 bases, and 10 bases lay outside the gene matches. The CDR3 sequence is 16 residues long. CDR3 nucleotides: TGTGCCAGCAGTTTCACAAAGGGGGCCTCCTACTATGGCTACACCTTC. It encodes CASSFTKGASYYGYTF.

The chain uses TRBV4-1 and TRBJ2-7; 11 bases agree with TRBD2. This CDR3 comprises 16 residues. The germline CDR1 and CDR2 sequences are MGHRA and YSYEKL. V dropped 3 bases and J dropped 3; count of bases not matched to a gene: 7. The CDR3 reads CASSQATSGRIYEQYF. The CDR3 coding sequence is TGCGCCAGCAGCCAGGCCACTAGCGGGAGAATCTACGAGCAGTACTTC.

The gene calls are TRBV5-4 and TRBJ1-1, with 9 bases aligning to TRBD1. With 5 bases clipped from V and 4 bases from J, the junction kept 9 bases outside the gene matches. There are 15 residues in the CDR3. Germline V CDR1 and CDR2: SGHNT, YYREEE (reference sequence). The CDR3 here is CASSYNRGQSTEAFF. The CDR3 DNA reads as TGTGCCAGCAGTTATAACAGGGGGCAAAGCACTGAAGCTTTCTTT.